Following are 4 T cell receptor beta chains from one sample sequenced in a study of vaccination effects on CD4 cells after COVID-19 (dated by TCRdb to between 2021 and 2024). These receptors have no identified antigens. To prepare the library, the immunoSEQ multiplex PCR assay was applied. TCRdb limited this immuneACCESS table to in-frame rearrangements with V and J called. A share of clones is missing; checked studies link under half to unresolved V genes, and the rest is unexplained. Within this sample are roughly 53,000 clones, with 75% to 80% of them counted one time only. Clones ranked in the top ten supply around 6% of the sample. To identify antigen-specific CD4+ T cell clonotypes by their expansion, the ViraFEST assay first stimulated PBMC with viral peptide pools and then applied TCR sequencing. After roughly 11 days of culture, CD4+ T cells were isolated with the EasySep CD4+ T cell isolation kit. None of the healthy vaccine recipients had a prior SARS-CoV-2 infection, which was confirmed by nucleocapsid antibody tests that came back negative both before and after vaccination.

The source was CD4+ T cells from PBMCs cultured with HCoV-OC43 spike peptides, collected before COVID-19 vaccination. The intended sense of this specimen's cell subset or site label: HCoV-OC43 spike overlapping peptide pool stimulation. The receptors were sampled from a human donor who received a COVID-19 vaccine.

The rearrangement links TRBV18 to TRBJ2-1; D might be TRBD1 (5 bases). Germline V gene data show CDR1 as KGHSH and CDR2 as LQKENI. This CDR3 has 14 amino acids. The V end was cut by 6 bases, the J end by 9 bases, with 18 bases between. CDR3 sequence (DNA): TGTGCCAGCTCCCTAGAGAGCAGGGTAGGTGAGCAGTTCTTC. It codes for CASSLESRVGEQFF.

The V and J genes are TRBV5-1 and TRBJ2-1; the D gene is possibly TRBD2 (7 bases). V dropped 4 bases and J dropped 6 bases, with 14 bases sitting between them. CDR1 and CDR2 from the germline V gene are SGHRS and YFSETQ. The CDR3 extends over 14 amino acids. CDR3 sequence reads: CASSGGGWINEQFF. In DNA form, the CDR3 reads TGCGCCAGCAGCGGCGGGGGCTGGATCAATGAGCAGTTCTTC.

The chain combines TRBV5-1 with TRBJ2-2, with a weak D call TRBD2 (6 bases). The germline CDR1 and CDR2 sequences are SGHRS and YFSETQ. Deletions cut 0 bases from V and 2 bases from J, with 11 bases between. The CDR3 totals 16 residues. CDR3 nucleotides: TGCGCCAGCAGCTTGGCTGGGACTTCTAACACCGGGGAGCTGTTTTTT. Translating it yields CASSLAGTSNTGELFF.

The V and J genes are TRBV5-1 and TRBJ2-2; tentative D call: TRBD1 (6 bases). The CDR3 runs to 15 residues. Germline loops: CDR1 SGHRS, CDR2 YFSETQ. V was shortened by 0 bases and J by 3 bases, with 9 bases between the two germline ends. The CDR3 region is CASSLGDKDTGELFF. The CDR3 DNA sequence: TGCGCCAGCAGCTTGGGGGACAAGGACACCGGGGAGCTGTTTTTT.